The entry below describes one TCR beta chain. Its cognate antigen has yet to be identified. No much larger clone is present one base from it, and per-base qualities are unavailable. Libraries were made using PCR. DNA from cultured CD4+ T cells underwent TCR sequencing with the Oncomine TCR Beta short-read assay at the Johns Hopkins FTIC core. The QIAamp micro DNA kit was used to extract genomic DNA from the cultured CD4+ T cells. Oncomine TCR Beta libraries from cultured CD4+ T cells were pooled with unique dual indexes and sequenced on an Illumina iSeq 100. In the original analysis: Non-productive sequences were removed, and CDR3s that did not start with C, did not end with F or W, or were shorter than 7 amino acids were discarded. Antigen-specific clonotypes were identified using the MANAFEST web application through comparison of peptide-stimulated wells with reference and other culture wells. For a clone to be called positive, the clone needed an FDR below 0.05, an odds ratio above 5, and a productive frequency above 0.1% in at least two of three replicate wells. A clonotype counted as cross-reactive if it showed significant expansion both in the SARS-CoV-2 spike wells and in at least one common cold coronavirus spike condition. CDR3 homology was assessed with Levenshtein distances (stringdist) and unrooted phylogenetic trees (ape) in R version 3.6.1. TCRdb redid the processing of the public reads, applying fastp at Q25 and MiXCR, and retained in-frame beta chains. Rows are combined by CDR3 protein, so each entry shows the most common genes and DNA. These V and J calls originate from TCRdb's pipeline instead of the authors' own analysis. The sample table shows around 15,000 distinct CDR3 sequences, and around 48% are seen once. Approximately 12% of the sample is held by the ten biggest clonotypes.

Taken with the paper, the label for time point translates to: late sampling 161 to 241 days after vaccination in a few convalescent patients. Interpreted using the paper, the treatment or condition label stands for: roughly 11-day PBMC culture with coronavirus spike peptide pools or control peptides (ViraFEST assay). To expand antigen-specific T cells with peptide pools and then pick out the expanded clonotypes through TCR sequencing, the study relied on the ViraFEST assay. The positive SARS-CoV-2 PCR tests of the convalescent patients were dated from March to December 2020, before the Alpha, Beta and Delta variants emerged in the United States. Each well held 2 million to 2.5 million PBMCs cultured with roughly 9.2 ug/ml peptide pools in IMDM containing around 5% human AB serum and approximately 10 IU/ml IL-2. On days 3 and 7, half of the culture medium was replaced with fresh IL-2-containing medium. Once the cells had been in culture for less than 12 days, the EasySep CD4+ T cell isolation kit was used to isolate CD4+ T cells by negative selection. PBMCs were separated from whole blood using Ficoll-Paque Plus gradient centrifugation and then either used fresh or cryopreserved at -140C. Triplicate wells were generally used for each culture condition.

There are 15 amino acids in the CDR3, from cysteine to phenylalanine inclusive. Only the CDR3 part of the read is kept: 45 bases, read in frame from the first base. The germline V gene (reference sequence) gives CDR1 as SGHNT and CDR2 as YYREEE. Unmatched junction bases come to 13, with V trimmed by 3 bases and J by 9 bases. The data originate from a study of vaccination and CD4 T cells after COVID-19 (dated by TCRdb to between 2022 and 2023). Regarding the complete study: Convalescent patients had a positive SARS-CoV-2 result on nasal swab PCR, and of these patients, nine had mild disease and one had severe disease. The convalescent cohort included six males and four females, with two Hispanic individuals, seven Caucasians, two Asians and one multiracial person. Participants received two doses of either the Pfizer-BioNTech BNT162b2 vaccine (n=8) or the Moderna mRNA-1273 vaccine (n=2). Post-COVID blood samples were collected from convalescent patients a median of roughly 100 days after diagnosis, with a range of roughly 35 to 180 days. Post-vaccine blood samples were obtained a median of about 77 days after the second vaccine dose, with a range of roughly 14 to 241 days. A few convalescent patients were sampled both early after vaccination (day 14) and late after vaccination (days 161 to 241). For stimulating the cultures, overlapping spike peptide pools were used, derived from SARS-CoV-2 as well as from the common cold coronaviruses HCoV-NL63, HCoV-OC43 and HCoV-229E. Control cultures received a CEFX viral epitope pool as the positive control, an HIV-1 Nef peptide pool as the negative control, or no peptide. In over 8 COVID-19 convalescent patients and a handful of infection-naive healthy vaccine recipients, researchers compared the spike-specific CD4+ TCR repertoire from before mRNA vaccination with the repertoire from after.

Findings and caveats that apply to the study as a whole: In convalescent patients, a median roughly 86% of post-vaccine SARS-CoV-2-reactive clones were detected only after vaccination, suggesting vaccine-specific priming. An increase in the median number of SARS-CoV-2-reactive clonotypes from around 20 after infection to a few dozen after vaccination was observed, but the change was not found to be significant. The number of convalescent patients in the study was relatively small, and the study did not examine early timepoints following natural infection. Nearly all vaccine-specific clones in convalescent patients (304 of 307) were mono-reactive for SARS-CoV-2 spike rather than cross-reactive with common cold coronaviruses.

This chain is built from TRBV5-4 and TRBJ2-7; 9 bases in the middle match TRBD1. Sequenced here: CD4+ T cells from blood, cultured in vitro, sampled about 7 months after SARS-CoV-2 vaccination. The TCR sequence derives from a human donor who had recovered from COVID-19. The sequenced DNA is TGTGCCAGCAGCTCTGACAGGGGGTCCTCGGGCGGGCAGTACTTC. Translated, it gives CASSSDRGSSGGQYF.